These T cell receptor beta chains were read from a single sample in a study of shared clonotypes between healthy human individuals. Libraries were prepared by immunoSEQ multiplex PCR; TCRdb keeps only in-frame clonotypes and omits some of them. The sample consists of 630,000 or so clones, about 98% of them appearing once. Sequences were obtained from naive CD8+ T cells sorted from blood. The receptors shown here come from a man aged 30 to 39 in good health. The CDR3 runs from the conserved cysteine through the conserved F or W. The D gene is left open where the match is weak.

CDR3 DNA: TGTGCCAGCAGCGCTAGGGCCGGGACAGACTTGAACACTGAAGCTTTCTTT; CDR3 protein: CASSARAGTDLNTEAFF; J gene: TRBJ1-1; D gene: TRBD1; CDR3 length: 17; V gene: TRBV11-3
CDR3 DNA: TGCGCCAGCAGAGAAGGACCGAGCACAGATACGCAGTATTTT; CDR3 protein: CASREGPSTDTQYF; J gene: TRBJ2-3; D gene: .; CDR3 length: 14; V gene: TRBV10-2
CDR3 DNA: TGTGCCATCAGTGAGCCAAACCGAGGGAACTATGGCTACACCTTC; CDR3 protein: CAISEPNRGNYGYTF; J gene: TRBJ1-2; D gene: .; CDR3 length: 15; V gene: TRBV10-3
CDR3 DNA: TGTGCCAGCAGTTTATCATTCACGGGCGAGCAGTACTTC; CDR3 protein: CASSLSFTGEQYF; J gene: TRBJ2-7; D gene: .; CDR3 length: 13; V gene: TRBV27
CDR3 DNA: TGCGCCAGCATGGGACTGCACTCCTACGAGCAGTACTTC; CDR3 protein: CASMGLHSYEQYF; J gene: TRBJ2-7; D gene: .; CDR3 length: 13; V gene: TRBV5-1
CDR3 DNA: TGTGCCAGCAGCCAATTACTAGCGTGGTACAATGAGCAGTTCTTC; CDR3 protein: CASSQLLAWYNEQFF; J gene: TRBJ2-1; D gene: TRBD2; CDR3 length: 15; V gene: TRBV14
CDR3 DNA: TGTGCCAGTAGTACGACAGGGTACATTCAGCCCCAGCATTTT; CDR3 protein: CASSTTGYIQPQHF; J gene: TRBJ1-5; D gene: TRBD1; CDR3 length: 14; V gene: TRBV19
CDR3 DNA: TGCAGCGTTCTGCTAGCGGGAAGTTGGGATGAGCAGTTCTTC; CDR3 protein: CSVLLAGSWDEQFF; J gene: TRBJ2-1; D gene: TRBD2; CDR3 length: 14; V gene: TRBV29-1
CDR3 DNA: TGTGCCAGCAGTTTGGTCGCGGGATTGATCACCGGGGAGCTGTTTTTT; CDR3 protein: CASSLVAGLITGELFF; J gene: TRBJ2-2; D gene: .; CDR3 length: 16; V gene: TRBV27
CDR3 DNA: TGTGCCAGCAGCCCGAAGCGGATCTCCTACAATGAGCAGTTCTTC; CDR3 protein: CASSPKRISYNEQFF; J gene: TRBJ2-1; D gene: .; CDR3 length: 15; V gene: TRBV7-9